Following are 8 T cell receptor beta chains from one sample sequenced in a study of blood T cell repertoires in COVID-19. Libraries were prepared by immunoSEQ multiplex PCR; TCRdb keeps only in-frame clonotypes and omits some of them. The repertoire holds hundreds of thousands of clones, with approximately 80% as singletons. Specimen: peripheral blood. The receptors originated from a woman aged 45-65 years with active or convalescent COVID-19.

The chain is built from TRBV7-6 and TRBJ2-5; D perhaps matches TRBD2 (5 bases). Trimming took off 0 bases at V and 2 bases at J, with 10 bases between the two ends. This CDR3 is built from 15 residues. Germline-derived CDR1 and CDR2 are SGHVS and FNYEAQ. CDR3 bases: TGTGCCAGCAGCTTAGCCGGACTGCCACAAGAGACCCAGTACTTC. Its translation is CASSLAGLPQETQYF.

The chain combines TRBV5-1 with TRBJ2-1, with TRBD2 matching over 12 bases. The CDR3 extends over 17 amino acids. The trim removed 3 bases at V and 9 bases at J, leaving 13 bases unmatched. The germline gives CDR1 SGHRS, CDR2 YFSETQ. Here the CDR3 reads CASSWGLAGGELGEQFF. CDR3 DNA: TGCGCCAGCAGCTGGGGACTAGCGGGCGGAGAGCTGGGTGAGCAGTTCTTC.

The chain recombines TRBV7-9 with TRBJ1-4; TRBD1 aligns across 8 bases. Trimming took 5 bases from V and 3 from J; bases not matched to a gene: 5. The length of the CDR3 is 15 residues. The V gene's germline CDR1 is SEHNR and CDR2 FQNEAQ (reference sequence). Here the CDR3 DNA reads TGTGCCAGCAGCCATGACAGGGGATCTAATGAAAAACTGTTTTTT. Translating gives CASSHDRGSNEKLFF.

The CDR3 nucleotides read TGTGCCAGCAGCTCGTTGGGACTCGAGAACACCGGGGAGCTGTTTTTT. This encodes CASSSLGLENTGELFF. The chain joins TRBV5-4 to TRBJ2-2; perhaps TRBD2 as D (6 bases). Trimming pared 3 bases from V and 1 base from J, leaving 13 bases between. The CDR3 consists of 16 residues. Germline CDR1 is SGHNT and CDR2 is YYREEE (reference sequence). Combining the CDR3 with reference TRBV5-4 and TRBJ2-2 gives the whole variable domain ETGVTQSPTHLIKTRGQQVTLRCSSQSGHNTVSWYQQALGQGPQFIFQYYREEENGRGNFPPRFSGLQFPNYSSELNVNALELDDSALYLCASSSLGLENTGELFFGEGSRLTVL.

The chain recombines TRBV10-3 with TRBJ1-1; no clear D gene. The V end was cut by 2 bases, the J end by 1 base, with 5 bases between. Germline V lookup: CDR1 ENHRY, CDR2 SYGVKD. The CDR3 totals 13 residues. The DNA of the CDR3 is TGTGCCATCAGTGAGCCGGGGAACACTGAAGCTTTCTTT. Its protein product is CAISEPGNTEAFF.

The rearrangement uses TRBV6-2 or TRBV6-3 and TRBJ2-1; 8 positions agree with TRBD1. This CDR3 has 16 amino acids. V lost 4 bases and J lost 4; bases outside the gene matches: 9. Germline V gene lookup returns CDR1 MNHEY and CDR2 SVGEGT. The CDR3 DNA sequence: TGTGCCAGCAGTTCCAACTCCGGGACAGGTTACAATGAGCAGTTCTTC. It yields the protein CASSSNSGTGYNEQFF.

CDR3 sequence (DNA): TGTGCCAGTACCCACGTGACAGGGTTCACTGAAGCTTTCTTT. The encoded protein is CASTHVTGFTEAFF. This chain links TRBV19 with TRBJ1-1; TRBD1 matches 7 bases. The germline gives CDR1 LNHDA, CDR2 SQIVND (reference sequence). Unmatched junction bases numbered 9, after V lost 7 bases and J lost 4 bases. The CDR3 is 14 amino acids. Drawing the rest from reference TRBV19 and TRBJ1-1, the complete variable domain is DGGITQSPKYLFRKEGQNVTLSCEQNLNHDAMYWYRQDPGQGLRLIYYSQIVNDFQKGDIAEGYSVSREKKESFPLTVTSAQKNPTAFYLCASTHVTGFTEAFFGQGTRLTVV.

The chain is built from TRBV7-8 and TRBJ2-2; D remains ambiguous. The CDR3 is made up of 14 amino acids. The germline gives CDR1 SGHVS, CDR2 FQNEAQ. V gave up 4 bases and J gave up 0 bases, with 6 bases separating them. The CDR3 DNA follows: TGTGCCAGCAGCTCGTTAGCGAACACCGGGGAGCTGTTTTTT. Protein: CASSSLANTGELFF.